The rows below give T cell receptor beta chains drawn from one sample of a study of OX40 agonist ivuxolimab in advanced cancers. Generated by immunoSEQ multiplex PCR, the TCRdb table keeps only in-frame clones and is missing some. The sample carries tens of thousands of clones, nearly 90% recorded once. Here the sequenced sample was CD4+ or CD8+ T cells sorted from blood, taken in a trial of the OX40 agonist ivuxolimab. These receptors came from an adult with an advanced solid tumor such as melanoma, head and neck, liver or kidney cancer. Both conserved end residues are part of each CDR3. The D gene is left open where the match is weak. A row's size may be missing; if present it is once, few, many or a size class.

J,V,D,size,CDR3,DNA
TRBJ1-5,TRBV30,TRBD1,.,CAWSVQGNQPQHF,TGTGCCTGGAGTGTACAGGGGAATCAGCCCCAGCATTTT
TRBJ2-6,TRBV6-1,TRBD2,.,CASSEGGSGANVLTF,TGTGCCAGCAGTGAGGGGGGGTCTGGGGCCAACGTCCTGACTTTC
TRBJ1-2,TRBV29-1,.,.,CSVRTVAYGYTF,TGCAGCGTCCGGACGGTGGCCTATGGCTACACCTTC
TRBJ2-7,TRBV29-1,.,.,CSVGERSYEQYF,TGCAGCGTTGGGGAGAGGAGCTACGAGCAGTACTTC
TRBJ2-2,TRBV2,TRBD2,.,CASKLAGGPGELFF,TGTGCCAGCAAACTAGCGGGAGGGCCCGGGGAGCTGTTTTTT
TRBJ2-2,TRBV5-5,.,.,CASSPTSLWGTGELFF,TGTGCCAGCAGCCCGACTAGTCTTTGGGGCACCGGGGAGCTGTTTTTT
TRBJ2-5,TRBV5-6,.,once,CASSVGYRGEGETQYF,TGTGCCAGCAGCGTGGGGTACAGGGGGGAGGGAGAGACCCAGTACTTC
TRBJ2-1,TRBV5-6,TRBD1,.,CASSLGQGRIYNEQFF,TGTGCCAGCAGCTTGGGACAGGGTAGGATCTACAATGAGCAGTTCTTC
TRBJ2-7,TRBV15,.,.,CATSRDRPSATLYEQYF,TGTGCCACCAGCAGAGATCGACCCTCCGCGACCCTGTACGAGCAGTACTTC
TRBJ1-1,TRBV30,TRBD1,.,CAWLDRGRWFNTEAFF,TGTGCCTGGTTAGACAGGGGGCGCTGGTTTAACACTGAAGCTTTCTTT
TRBJ2-5,TRBV29-1,.,.,CSVEDLEETQYF,TGCAGCGTTGAAGATCTGGAGGAGACCCAGTACTTC
TRBJ2-7,TRBV19,TRBD2,.,CASSRAGTSELYEQYF,TGTGCCAGTAGCAGAGCCGGGACTAGCGAGCTCTACGAGCAGTACTTC
TRBJ2-1,TRBV5-1,TRBD2,.,CASSRTPLAGGVNEQFF,TGCGCCAGCAGCCGAACCCCGCTAGCGGGAGGTGTCAATGAGCAGTTCTTC
TRBJ1-4,TRBV6-1,.,.,CASSEYRRDGKLFF,TGTGCCAGCAGTGAATACCGCAGGGATGGGAAACTGTTTTTT
TRBJ2-2,TRBV30,.,.,CAWSVWGYTGELFF,TGTGCCTGGAGTGTATGGGGATACACCGGGGAGCTGTTTTTT